The T cell receptor (beta chain) described here comes from a study of blood T cell repertoires in COVID-19. Study in general: Specimens from acute and convalescent COVID-19 originated in the United States, Italy and Spain. PBMCs, B-cell-depleted T cells, or T cells provided the cDNA or gDNA that made up the material.

V shed 5 bases, J shed 3 bases, and the junction held 2 bases outside the gene matches. Germline-derived CDR1 and CDR2 are SGHAT and FQNNGV. CDR3 length: 15 residues. As handled by the study authors: Cell counts per sample came from amplifying reference gene primers. Only in-frame clones appear in the TCRdb table, and some are missing; sequencing was by immunoSEQ multiplex PCR. V, J and clone size derive from that table, while D and trimming were established from the DNA sequence. This repertoire shows 90,000 to 140,000 clones, about 85% found once; its top ten account for 3.5% to 5%. The clonotype was recovered from a man aged 50-59 years with acute or convalescent COVID-19. J is TRBJ1-6 and V is TRBV11-2; 9 nucleotides agree with TRBD1. The source material was peripheral blood. CDR3 nucleotide sequence: TGTGCCAGCAGCCAGGGACAGGGCTATAATTCACCCCTCCACTTT. Protein product: CASSQGQGYNSPLHF.